This T cell receptor (beta chain) was captured by sequencing in a study of T-cell reconstitution after alpha-beta-depleted transplantation in children. A note on this clonotype: Antigen unknown.

Preparing the TCRbeta library involved the use of unique molecular identifiers. TCRdb re-analysed the PCR reads in MiXCR, keeping a single row per CDR3 protein. Here the sample spans about 1,000,000 distinct CDR3 sequences, roughly 29% being singletons. Study findings and constraints: Most T-cell counts and diversity one year after the transplant came from T cells that were newly produced. The origin of alpha-beta T cells about two months after transplant was reportedly several hundred expanded graft clones.

This clonotype was sampled from a boy under two years old who had a stem cell transplant for SCID, so the T cells may come from the graft donor. Material: PBMCs, mostly from graft donor cells, obtained 360 days after TCRalphabeta/CD19-depleted stem cell transplant.

This chain's CDR3 is CASSPVGQGARGYTF. CDR3 bases: TGCGCCAGCAGCCCGGTGGGACAGGGGGCGCGGGGCTACACCTTC. This chain uses TRBV5-1 with TRBJ1-2; TRBD1 aligns across 12 bases. The V gene's germline CDR1 is SGHRS and CDR2 YFSETQ. The CDR3 length is 15 residues. Trimming cost V 4 bases and J 8 bases; bases outside gene matches: 9. Filled out from reference TRBV5-1 and TRBJ1-2, the complete variable domain reads KAGVTQTPRYLIKTRGQQVTLSCSPISGHRSVSWYQQTPGQGLQFLFEYFSETQRNKGNFPGRFSGRQFSNSRSEMNVSTLELGDSALYLCASSPVGQGARGYTFGSGTRLTVV.